This T cell receptor (beta chain) was found in a study of early T cells in non-severe SARS-CoV-2 infection. Researchers attached unique molecular identifiers to individual cDNA molecules. TCRdb fed the 5' RACE reads into MiXCR, producing one record per CDR3 protein. The sample carries about 60,000 distinct CDR3 sequences, just over 20% recorded once. The table lists this clonotype with a few counts. The sample consisted of whole blood, taken at baseline. This receptor was obtained from an adult who was a healthcare worker with PCR-confirmed SARS-CoV-2 infection or an uninfected control (not recorded which).

The CDR3 is CASEGGGDNEQFF. CDR3 nucleotides: TGTGCCAGCGAGGGCGGGGGGGACAATGAGCAGTTCTTC. The chain couples TRBV12-3 or TRBV12-4 to TRBJ2-1; TRBD2 matches 9 bases. The CDR3 runs to 13 residues. Germline trimming cut 8 bases from V and 5 bases from J; bases unmatched to any gene: 4.